This T cell receptor (beta chain) is drawn from a study of T cells after posttransplantation cyclophosphamide. Notes on the study in general: Recipient CMV seropositivity and CMV reactivation strongly tracked TRB clonality. TRB overlap between skin or GI tissue T cells and blood was limited. Donor CD8+ memory clones often dominated recipient blood repertoires at later times.

Concerning this clone itself: Its antigen is undetermined.

The assay was immunoSEQ multiplex PCR, and TCRdb's table has in-frame clones only and misses some. Of thousands of clones listed, 69% are singletons. A marrow graft followed busulfan-fludarabine conditioning, with cyclophosphamide on days +3 and +4. V was shortened by 6 bases and J by 2 bases, with 8 bases between the two germline ends. Germline V CDR1 and CDR2: MNHEY, SVGAGI. The CDR3 totals 12 residues. The source was CD8+ T cells sorted from PBMCs, collected approximately 1,200 days after allogeneic stem cell transplant with posttransplant cyclophosphamide. The chain combines TRBV6-5 with TRBJ2-7, with D perhaps matching TRBD1 (6 bases). The origin of this receptor is a female patient aged 40-50 years who received an allogeneic stem cell transplant from a related donor, was CMV-positive, and had no GVHD. Some T cells may trace back to the graft donor. Here the CDR3 DNA reads TGTGCCAGCAGCCCAGGGGCCTACGAGCAGTACTTC. Protein: CASSPGAYEQYF.